This record concerns one T cell receptor beta chain sequence. The data stem from a study of OX40 agonist ivuxolimab in advanced cancers. Germline assignment: CDR1 LNHDA and CDR2 SQIVND (reference sequence). The CDR3 is 14 residues long. Trimming shortened V by 3 bases and J by 0 bases, and 9 bases separated the two germline ends. Method: immunoSEQ multiplex PCR; TCRdb's copy keeps in-frame clones and lacks some. The sample consists of tens of thousands of clones, around 88% of them appearing once. This sequence joins TRBV19 and TRBJ2-7, with D unclear. The sequence was obtained from an adult with an advanced solid tumor such as melanoma, head and neck, liver or kidney cancer. The material sequenced was CD4+ or CD8+ T cells sorted from blood, taken in a trial of the OX40 agonist ivuxolimab. Here the CDR3 reads CASSIGKGSYEQYF. DNA of the CDR3: TGTGCCAGTAGTATTGGCAAGGGCTCCTACGAGCAGTACTTC.